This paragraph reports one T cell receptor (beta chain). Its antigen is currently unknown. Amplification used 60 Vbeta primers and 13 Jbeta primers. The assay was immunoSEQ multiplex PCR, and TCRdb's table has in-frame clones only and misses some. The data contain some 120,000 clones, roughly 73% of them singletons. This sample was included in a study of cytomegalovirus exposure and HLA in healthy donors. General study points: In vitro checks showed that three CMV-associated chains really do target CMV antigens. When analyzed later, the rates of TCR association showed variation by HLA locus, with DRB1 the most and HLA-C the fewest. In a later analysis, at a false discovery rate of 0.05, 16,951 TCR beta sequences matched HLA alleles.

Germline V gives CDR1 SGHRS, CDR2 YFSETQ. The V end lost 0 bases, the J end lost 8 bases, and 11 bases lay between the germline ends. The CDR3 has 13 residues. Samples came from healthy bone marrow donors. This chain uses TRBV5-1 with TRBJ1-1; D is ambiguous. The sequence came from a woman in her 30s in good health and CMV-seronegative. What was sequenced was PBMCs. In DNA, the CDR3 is TGCGCCAGCAGCTTGGTAGGAGGGAGCGAAGCTTTCTTT. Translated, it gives CASSLVGGSEAFF.